This TCR beta chain was found in a study of blood T cell repertoires in COVID-19. Study-wide context: The origin of the acute and convalescent COVID-19 samples was the United States, Italy and Spain.

The CDR3 length is 18 residues. The V and J ends lost 2 bases and 2 bases, in that order; junction bases with no gene match: 11. Germline V gene data show CDR1 as LGHNA and CDR2 as YNFKEQ. In the authors' methods: Nucleated cell counts were estimated from reference gene primer amplification. Repertoires were generated with immunoSEQ multiplex PCR, while TCRdb's copy carries only in-frame clones and drops some. V, J and clone size reflect that table, while D and trimming were determined from the DNA. Counted here are 70,000 to 100,000 clones, 55% to 80% occurring once; the ten biggest clones make up roughly 25%.

The sequencing sample was made of peripheral blood. This chain links TRBV4-2 with TRBJ2-3; TRBD2 matches 9 bases. The receptor comes from a woman aged 60-75 years in a cohort sampled during active or convalescent COVID-19. The DNA of the CDR3 is TGTGCCAGCAGCCAACGCCCCTCGCTAGCGGGGTACACAGATACGCAGTATTTT. Amino acid sequence: CASSQRPSLAGYTDTQYF.